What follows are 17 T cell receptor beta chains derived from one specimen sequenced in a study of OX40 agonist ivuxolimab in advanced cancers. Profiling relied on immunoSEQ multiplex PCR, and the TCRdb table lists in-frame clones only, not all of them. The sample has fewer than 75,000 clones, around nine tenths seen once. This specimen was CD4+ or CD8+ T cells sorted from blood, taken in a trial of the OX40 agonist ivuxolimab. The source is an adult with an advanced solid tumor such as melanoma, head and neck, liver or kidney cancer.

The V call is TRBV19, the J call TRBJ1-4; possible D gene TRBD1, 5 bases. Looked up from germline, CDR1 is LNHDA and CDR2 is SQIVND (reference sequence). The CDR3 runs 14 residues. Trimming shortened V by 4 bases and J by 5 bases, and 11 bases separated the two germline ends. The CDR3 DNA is TGTGCCAGTAGTAGCGGGGGACCGAATGAAAAACTGTTTTTT. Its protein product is CASSSGGPNEKLFF.

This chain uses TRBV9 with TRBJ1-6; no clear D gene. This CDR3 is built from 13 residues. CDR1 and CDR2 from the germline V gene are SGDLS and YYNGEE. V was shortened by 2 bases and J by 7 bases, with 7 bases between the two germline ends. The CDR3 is CASSVEVNSPLHF. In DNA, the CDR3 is TGTGCCAGCAGCGTTGAGGTGAATTCACCCCTCCACTTT. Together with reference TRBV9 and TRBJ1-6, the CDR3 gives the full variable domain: DSGVTQTPKHLITATGQRVTLRCSPRSGDLSVYWYQQSLDQGLQFLIQYYNGEERAKGNILERFSAQQFPDLHSELNLSSLELGDSALYFCASSVEVNSPLHFGNGTRLTVT.

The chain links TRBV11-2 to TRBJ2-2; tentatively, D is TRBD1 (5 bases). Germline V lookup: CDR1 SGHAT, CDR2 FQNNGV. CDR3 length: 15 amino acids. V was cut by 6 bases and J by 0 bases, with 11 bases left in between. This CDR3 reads CASRARASNTGELFF. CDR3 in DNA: TGTGCCAGCAGGGCCAGGGCGTCGAACACCGGGGAGCTGTTTTTT.

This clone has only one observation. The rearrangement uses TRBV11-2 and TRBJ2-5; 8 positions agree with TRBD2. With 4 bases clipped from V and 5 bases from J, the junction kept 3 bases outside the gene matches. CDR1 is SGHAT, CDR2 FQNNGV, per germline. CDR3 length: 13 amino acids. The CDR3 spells CASSSGGWETQYF. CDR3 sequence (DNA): TGTGCCAGCAGCTCGGGGGGGTGGGAGACCCAGTACTTC.

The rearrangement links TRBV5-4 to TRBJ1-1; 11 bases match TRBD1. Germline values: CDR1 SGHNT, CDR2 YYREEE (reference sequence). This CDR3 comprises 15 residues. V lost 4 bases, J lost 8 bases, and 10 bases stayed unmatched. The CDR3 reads CASSERDRGLTEAFF. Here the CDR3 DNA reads TGTGCCAGCAGCGAACGGGACAGGGGGTTAACCGAAGCTTTCTTT.

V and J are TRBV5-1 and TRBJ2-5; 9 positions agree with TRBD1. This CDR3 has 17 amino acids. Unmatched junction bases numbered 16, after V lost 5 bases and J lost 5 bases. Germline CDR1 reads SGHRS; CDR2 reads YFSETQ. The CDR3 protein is CASSLDRGSLREETQYF. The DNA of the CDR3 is TGCGCCAGCAGTTTAGACAGGGGGAGCCTCCGTGAGGAGACCCAGTACTTC.

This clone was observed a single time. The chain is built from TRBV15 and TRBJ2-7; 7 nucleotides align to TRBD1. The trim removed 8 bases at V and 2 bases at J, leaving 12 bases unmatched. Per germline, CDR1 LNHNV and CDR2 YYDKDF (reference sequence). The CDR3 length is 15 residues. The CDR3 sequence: CATARPTQGPYEQYF. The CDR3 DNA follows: TGTGCCACCGCCCGCCCCACACAGGGGCCCTACGAGCAGTACTTC.

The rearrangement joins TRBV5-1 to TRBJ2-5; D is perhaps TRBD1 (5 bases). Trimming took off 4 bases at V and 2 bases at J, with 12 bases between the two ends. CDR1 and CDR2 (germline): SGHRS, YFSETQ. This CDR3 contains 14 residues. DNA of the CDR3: TGCGCCAGCAGCAGAACAGGTAGACAAGAGACCCAGTACTTC. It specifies CASSRTGRQETQYF.

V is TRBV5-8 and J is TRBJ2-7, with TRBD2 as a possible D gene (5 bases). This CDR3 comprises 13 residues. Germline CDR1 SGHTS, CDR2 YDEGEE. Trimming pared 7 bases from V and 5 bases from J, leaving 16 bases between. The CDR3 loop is CASRKTGVNEQYF. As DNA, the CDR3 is TGTGCCAGCCGAAAAACCGGGGTGAACGAGCAGTACTTC.

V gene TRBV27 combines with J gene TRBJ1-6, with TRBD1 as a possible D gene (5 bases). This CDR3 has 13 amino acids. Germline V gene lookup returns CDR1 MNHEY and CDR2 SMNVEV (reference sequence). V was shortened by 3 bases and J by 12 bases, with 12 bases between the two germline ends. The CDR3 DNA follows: TGTGCCAGCAGTTTTCTCACAGGCTTACCCCTCCACTTT. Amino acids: CASSFLTGLPLHF.

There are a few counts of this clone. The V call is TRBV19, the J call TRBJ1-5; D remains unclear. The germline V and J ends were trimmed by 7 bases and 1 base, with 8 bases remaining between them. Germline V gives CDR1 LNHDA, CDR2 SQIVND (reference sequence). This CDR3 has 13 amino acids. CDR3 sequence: CASTPNSNQPQHF. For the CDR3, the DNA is TGTGCCAGTACGCCTAACAGCAATCAGCCCCAGCATTTT.

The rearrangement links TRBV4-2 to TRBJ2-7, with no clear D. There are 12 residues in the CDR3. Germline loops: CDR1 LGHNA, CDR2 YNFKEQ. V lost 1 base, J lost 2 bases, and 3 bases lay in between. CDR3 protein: CASSQGAYEQYF. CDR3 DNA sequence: TGTGCCAGCAGCCAAGGGGCCTACGAGCAGTACTTC.

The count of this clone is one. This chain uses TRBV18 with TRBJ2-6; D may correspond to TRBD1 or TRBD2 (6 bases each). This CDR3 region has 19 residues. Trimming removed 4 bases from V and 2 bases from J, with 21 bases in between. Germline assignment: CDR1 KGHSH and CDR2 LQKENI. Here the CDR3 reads CASSLGARAGGTGANVLTF. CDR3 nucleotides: TGTGCCAGCTCACTGGGGGCCAGGGCCGGAGGGACTGGGGCCAACGTCCTGACTTTC.

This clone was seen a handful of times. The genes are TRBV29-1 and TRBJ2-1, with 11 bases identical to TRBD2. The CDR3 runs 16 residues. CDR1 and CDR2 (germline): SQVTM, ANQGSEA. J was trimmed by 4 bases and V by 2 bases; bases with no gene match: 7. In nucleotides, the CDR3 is TGCAGCGTTGAATCGTCCCTAGCGGGAGGATACAATGAGCAGTTCTTC. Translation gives CSVESSLAGGYNEQFF.

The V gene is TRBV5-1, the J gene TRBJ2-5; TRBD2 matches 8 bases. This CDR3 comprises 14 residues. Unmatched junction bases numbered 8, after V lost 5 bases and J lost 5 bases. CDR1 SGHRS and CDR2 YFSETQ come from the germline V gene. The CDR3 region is CASRRAGAWETQYF. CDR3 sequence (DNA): TGCGCCAGCAGACGAGCGGGGGCCTGGGAGACCCAGTACTTC.

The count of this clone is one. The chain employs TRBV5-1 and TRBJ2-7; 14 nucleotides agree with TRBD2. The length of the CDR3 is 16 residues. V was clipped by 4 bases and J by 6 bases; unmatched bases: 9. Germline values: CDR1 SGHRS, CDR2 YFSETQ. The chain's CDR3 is CASSHGLAGGSLEQYF. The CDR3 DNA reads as TGCGCCAGCAGCCACGGACTAGCGGGAGGTTCCCTCGAGCAGTACTTC.

CDR3 bases: TGTGCCAGCACACGAACACCCGGTCTTCGTGGCTACACCTTC. The encoded protein is CASTRTPGLRGYTF. The V and J genes are TRBV6-1 and TRBJ1-2; D unclear. This CDR3 has 14 amino acids. Germline values: CDR1 MNHNS, CDR2 SASEGT. The V end was cut by 7 bases, the J end by 7 bases, with 19 bases between.